The clone carrying this T cell receptor beta chain was seen more than once but under ten times. The antigen remains undetermined. The sample belongs to a study of response to subunit inactivated influenza vaccine. General observations from the study: Few additional T cells are recruited per seasonal influenza vaccination, authors suggested.

This CDR3 is built from 13 residues. Trimming cost V 8 bases and J 0 bases, with 9 bases left between them. The germline CDR1 and CDR2 sequences are KGHDR and SFDVKD. TCRdb reanalysed the RT-PCR reads using MiXCR and keeps one entry per CDR3 protein. Of hundreds of thousands of distinct CDR3 sequences detected, approximately 14% appear once; the ten largest clones hold 5.5% to 7%. V is TRBV24-1 and J is TRBJ2-5; D gene unclear. The specimen was PBMCs from blood, collected approximately 15 days before vaccination. This receptor was taken from a man in his fifties or sixties who received an inactivated influenza vaccine. The CDR3 protein is CATKAHNQETQYF. CDR3 bases: TGTGCCACCAAAGCCCACAACCAAGAGACCCAGTACTTC.